The 14 T cell receptor beta chains reported below all come from one sample, sequenced in a study of neoadjuvant anti-PD-1 for oral cavity cancer. Assay: immunoSEQ multiplex PCR; the TCRdb copy retains only in-frame clones and omits some. The sample lists around 81,000 clones; under 85% were seen once. The specimen was PBMCs, collected before nivolumab (anti-PD-1) treatment. The receptors were sampled from a person aged 40 to 85 with oral cavity squamous cell carcinoma.

The V and J genes are TRBV7-3 and TRBJ2-5; D is undetermined. V was shortened by 5 bases and J by 5 bases, with 24 bases between the two germline ends. CDR1 is SGHTA and CDR2 is FQGTGA in the germline V gene. The CDR3 extends over 17 amino acids. The CDR3 protein is CASSPSPRVGGPETQYF. The CDR3 DNA sequence: TGTGCCAGCAGCCCATCCCCTCGTGTAGGTGGCCCGGAGACCCAGTACTTC.

This sequence joins TRBV6-1 and TRBJ2-2; D possibly corresponds to TRBD1 (7 bases). V dropped 4 bases and J dropped 8 bases, with 23 bases sitting between them. The CDR3 length is 17 residues. The V gene's germline CDR1 is MNHNS and CDR2 SASEGT. The CDR3 DNA sequence: TGTGCCAGCAGTGCAGGGGGGAAGACAGGGTTGAAAGGGGAGCTGTTTTTT. It yields the protein CASSAGGKTGLKGELFF.

V is TRBV9 and J is TRBJ1-1, with 8 bases that match TRBD1. The CDR3 is 16 residues long. The J segment lost 1 base and the V segment lost 4 bases, leaving 9 bases of the junction unmatched. The germline V gene encodes CDR1 SGDLS and CDR2 YYNGEE. The CDR3 here is CASSPSDRVTNTEAFF. CDR3 DNA: TGTGCCAGCAGCCCTTCGGACAGGGTGACGAACACTGAAGCTTTCTTT. Based on the CDR3 plus reference TRBV9 and TRBJ1-1, the full variable domain is DSGVTQTPKHLITATGQRVTLRCSPRSGDLSVYWYQQSLDQGLQFLIQYYNGEERAKGNILERFSAQQFPDLHSELNLSSLELGDSALYFCASSPSDRVTNTEAFFGQGTRLTVV.

DNA for the CDR3: TGTGCCAGCAGCCCCCAGACGGGGCTTTGGGCGACCCAGTACTTC. It encodes CASSPQTGLWATQYF. The V call is TRBV9, the J call TRBJ2-5; D tentatively fits TRBD1 or TRBD2 (5 bases each). Germline assignment: CDR1 SGDLS and CDR2 YYNGEE. V was pared by 4 bases and J by 7 bases, with 20 bases between. The CDR3 length is 15 residues.

The chain carries TRBV6-1 and TRBJ2-5, with 10 bases that match TRBD2. The CDR3 runs to 14 residues. Losses at the gene ends were 7 bases for V and 7 bases for J; bases not matched to a gene: 9. CDR1 and CDR2 from the germline V gene are MNHNS and SASEGT. The CDR3 here is CASTSSGSSGTQYF. The CDR3 region has the DNA TGTGCCAGCACTTCTAGCGGGAGCTCGGGGACCCAGTACTTC.

This clone turned up a few times. V gene TRBV15 combines with J gene TRBJ1-1, with 10 bases aligning to TRBD1. Germline loops: CDR1 LNHNV, CDR2 YYDKDF (reference sequence). CDR3 size: 16 residues. With V trimmed by 3 bases and J by 2 bases, 6 bases remained unmatched. CDR3 in DNA: TGTGCCACCAGCAGCCGGGACAGGGGAGTTAACACTGAAGCTTTCTTT. The encoded protein is CATSSRDRGVNTEAFF.

This chain uses TRBV6-5 with TRBJ2-4, with D perhaps TRBD2 (5 bases). V lost 6 bases to trimming and J lost 7 bases, with 16 bases between them. The CDR3 totals 14 residues. CDR1 and CDR2 (germline): MNHEY, SVGAGI. Written as DNA, the CDR3 is TGTGCCAGCAGCCTCGGAGGCCCGGAGAACATTCAGTACTTC. Translation: CASSLGGPENIQYF.

This clone appeared a single time. The chain couples TRBV6-6 to TRBJ1-2; 7 bases map to TRBD1. The CDR3 length is 14 residues. Germline values: CDR1 MNHNY, CDR2 SVGAGI (reference sequence). Germline trimming cut 5 bases from V and 4 bases from J; bases unmatched to any gene: 7. Here the CDR3 reads CASSPGQMGYGYTF. As DNA, the CDR3 is TGTGCCAGCAGTCCGGGACAGATGGGCTATGGCTACACCTTC.

The chain employs TRBV27 and TRBJ1-1, with TRBD1 matching 8 bases. With V trimmed by 5 bases and J by 1 base, 15 bases remained unmatched. The V gene's germline CDR1 is MNHEY and CDR2 SMNVEV (reference sequence). This CDR3 has 18 amino acids. The CDR3 protein is CASSLPWDRRSPNTEAFF. CDR3 DNA sequence: TGTGCCAGCAGTCTACCATGGGACAGGCGTTCACCGAACACTGAAGCTTTCTTT.

DNA of the CDR3: TGTGCCAGCAGCCAAGGGGGGGGTGCCTACGAGCAGTACTTC. Its translation is CASSQGGGAYEQYF. The rearrangement uses TRBV4-2 and TRBJ2-7; 7 bases map to TRBD2. V shed 1 base and J 2 bases; nucleotides not matched to a gene: 2. CDR1 and CDR2 from the germline V gene are LGHNA and YNFKEQ. The CDR3 spans 14 residues.

This clone showed up just a few times. The V and J genes are TRBV6-5 and TRBJ1-4; D unclear. The CDR3 has 13 amino acids. Germline CDR1 and CDR2: MNHEY and SVGAGI. V was clipped by 4 bases and J by 4 bases, with 7 bases between them. CDR3 in amino acids: CASSSTVNEKLFF. The CDR3, as DNA: TGTGCCAGCAGTTCCACAGTTAATGAAAAACTGTTTTTT.

The chain is built from TRBV4-2 and TRBJ2-3; D remains unclear. The V gene lost 0 bases and the J gene lost 2 bases, with 6 bases spanning the gap. Germline V gene sequence: CDR1 LGHNA, CDR2 YNFKEQ. This CDR3 contains 14 residues. The chain's CDR3 is CASSQDRYTDTQYF. CDR3 in DNA: TGTGCCAGCAGCCAAGACAGGTACACAGATACGCAGTATTTT.

The rearrangement uses TRBV5-4 and TRBJ1-3; tentatively, D is TRBD1 (6 bases). Trimming removed 4 bases at V and 0 bases at J, with 14 bases between. CDR1 is SGHNT, CDR2 YYREEE, per germline (reference sequence). The length of the CDR3 is 16 residues. The CDR3 sequence: CASSTGTDPSGNTIYF. The CDR3 DNA is TGTGCCAGCAGCACAGGGACCGACCCCTCTGGAAACACCATATATTTT.

The rearrangement links TRBV30 to TRBJ2-1; 13 bases are shared with TRBD2. The CDR3 is 14 amino acids. In germline, CDR1 is GTSNPN, CDR2 SVGIG (reference sequence). Unmatched junction bases numbered 4, after V lost 3 bases and J lost 8 bases. Here the CDR3 reads CAWSGLAGAYEQFF. CDR3 nucleotides: TGTGCCTGGAGCGGACTAGCGGGAGCCTATGAGCAGTTCTTC.